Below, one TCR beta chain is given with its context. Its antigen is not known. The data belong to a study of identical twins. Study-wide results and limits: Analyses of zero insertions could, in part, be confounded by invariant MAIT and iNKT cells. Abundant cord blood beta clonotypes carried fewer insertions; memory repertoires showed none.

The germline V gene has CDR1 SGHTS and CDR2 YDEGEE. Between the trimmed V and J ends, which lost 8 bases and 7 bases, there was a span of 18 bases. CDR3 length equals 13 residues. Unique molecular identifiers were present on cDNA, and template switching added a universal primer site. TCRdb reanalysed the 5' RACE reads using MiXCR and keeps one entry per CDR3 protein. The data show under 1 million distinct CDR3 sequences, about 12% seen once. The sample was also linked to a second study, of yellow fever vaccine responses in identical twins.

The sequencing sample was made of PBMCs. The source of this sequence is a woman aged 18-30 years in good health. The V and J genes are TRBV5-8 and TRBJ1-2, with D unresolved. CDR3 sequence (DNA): TGTGCCAGGAGCCCCAGACTGGGAATTGGCTACACCTTC. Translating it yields CARSPRLGIGYTF.